Below, one T cell receptor (beta chain) is given with its context. Antigen: not known. A much larger clone differs from this one at a single base, so this may be a read error. A second nested PCR with blocking oligonucleotides suppressed unpaired genes. Each emulsion RT-PCR master mix held about 5,000-270,000 T cells with C-region, Stepout and V-region primers. MiXCR, applied by TCRdb to the emulsion pairing reads, yields one record per CDR3 protein. Among about 40,000 distinct CDR3 sequences listed, roughly 42% were seen once. The length of the CDR3 is 13 residues. The V gene's germline CDR1 is SGHTA and CDR2 FQGNSA. The data are from a study of T cell repertoires in breast cancer. Study context: Nine healthy donors served as controls. Study outcomes and limitations: TRBV7 predominance in shared TCRs may reflect tumor recognition or mispriming.

Paired alpha-beta TCRs of CD8+ T cells were analyzed by expanded emulsion RT-PCR. The sequence came from a pool of human donors with breast cancer or a healthy control (not recorded which). The sequenced sample consisted of CD8+ T cells. The chain links TRBV7-2 to TRBJ1-1, with D maybe TRBD1 (6 bases). The CDR3 DNA follows: TGTGCCACACAGATTCCGGGGGACACTGAAGCTCTCTTT. Its translation: CATQIPGDTEALF.